A single sample is the source of the 17 T cell receptor beta chains below, sequenced in a study of radiotherapy plus CTLA-4 blockade in lung cancer. Sequencing used immunoSEQ multiplex PCR; TCRdb keeps in-frame clones, though not all of them. The sample yields about 82,000 clones, about 78% seen once. This sample comprised peripheral blood, obtained from a patient treated with radiotherapy plus ipilimumab. The receptors were sampled from a human donor with non-small cell lung cancer that progressed on radiotherapy plus ipilimumab.

The chain links TRBV29-1 to TRBJ2-7, with 8 bases aligning to TRBD1. The V gene's germline CDR1 is SQVTM and CDR2 ANQGSEA. The CDR3 has 13 amino acids. Losses at the gene ends were 6 bases for V and 3 bases for J; bases not matched to a gene: 7. The chain's CDR3 is CSVWTGNNYEQYF. The CDR3 nucleotides read TGCAGCGTGTGGACAGGGAACAACTACGAGCAGTACTTC.

V usage is TRBV28 and J usage is TRBJ1-1; D call uncertain. Looked up from germline, CDR1 is MDHEN and CDR2 is SYDVKM. Deletions cut 5 bases from V and 2 bases from J, with 6 bases between. There are 12 residues in the CDR3. This chain's CDR3 is CASSPLNTEAFF. The CDR3 DNA follows: TGTGCCAGCAGTCCCCTCAACACTGAAGCTTTCTTT.

This clone showed up just once. This chain uses TRBV5-4 with TRBJ1-5; weak D call: TRBD1 (5 bases). V lost 1 base and J 3 bases, leaving 8 bases between the germline ends. The CDR3 is 14 residues long. The germline V gene encodes CDR1 SGHNT and CDR2 YYREEE (reference sequence). DNA for the CDR3: TGTGCCAGCAGCTTGCGGGGGAACAATCAGCCCCAGCATTTT. Its protein product is CASSLRGNNQPQHF.

Note on this clone: The junction shows a germline mismatch at one end, possibly a read error. This chain connects TRBV7-7 to TRBJ2-1, with D possibly matching TRBD1 (6 bases). CDR1 is SSHAT, CDR2 FNYEAQ, per germline (reference sequence). The CDR3 covers 13 residues. CDR3 coding DNA: TGTGCTAGCAGCTACAGGGAGAACGGACCTCAGTTCTTC. This translates into CASSYRENGPQFF.

The rearrangement links TRBV28 to TRBJ1-2; TRBD1 might be the D (5 bases). V lost 3 bases, J lost 8 bases, and 19 bases lay in between. The CDR3 covers 15 residues. The germline CDR1 and CDR2 sequences are MDHEN and SYDVKM. The CDR3 is CASSFPPGGERGYTF. The DNA of the CDR3 is TGTGCCAGCAGTTTTCCCCCGGGGGGGGAAAGAGGCTACACCTTC.

J is TRBJ2-3 and V is TRBV7-8, with D possibly matching TRBD2 (5 bases). In germline, CDR1 is SGHVS, CDR2 FQNEAQ. The length of the CDR3 is 14 residues. V shed 7 bases and J shed 0 bases, with 11 bases lying between them. The CDR3 protein is CASTSGISTDTQYF. DNA of the CDR3: TGTGCCAGCACGTCCGGGATTAGCACAGATACGCAGTATTTT.

This clone was counted only a few times. The rearrangement joins TRBV7-2 to TRBJ1-1; TRBD1 might be the D (6 bases). V was pared by 5 bases and J by 1 base, with 11 bases between. The germline CDR1 and CDR2 sequences are SGHTA and FQGNSA. The CDR3 contains 14 residues. CDR3 in DNA: TGTGCCAGCAGCCCGGACAGCTGGAACACTGAAGCTTTCTTT. Amino acid sequence: CASSPDSWNTEAFF. Complete variable domain (other parts from reference TRBV7-2 and TRBJ1-1): GAGVSQSPSNKVTEKGKDVELRCDPISGHTALYWYRQSLGQGLEFLIYFQGNSAPDKSGLPSDRFSAERTGGSVSTLTIQRTQQEDSAVYLCASSPDSWNTEAFFGQGTRLTVV.

The chain recombines TRBV7-8 with TRBJ1-5, with 8 positions matching TRBD1. J gave up 2 bases and V 4 bases, and 19 bases lay outside the gene matches. Germline V lookup: CDR1 SGHVS, CDR2 FQNEAQ. This CDR3 contains 20 residues. The CDR3 is CASSSLRGWVPTGGNQPQHF. In DNA, the CDR3 is TGTGCCAGCAGCTCCCTGAGGGGTTGGGTCCCGACAGGGGGCAATCAGCCCCAGCATTTT.

The V call is TRBV15, the J call TRBJ2-7; 10 nucleotides align to TRBD2. The germline CDR1 and CDR2 sequences are LNHNV and YYDKDF (reference sequence). With 5 bases clipped from V and 2 bases from J, the junction kept 15 bases outside the gene matches. There are 18 residues in the CDR3. This chain's CDR3 is CATSASGGGTYLPYEQYF. The CDR3 coding sequence is TGTGCCACCAGCGCCAGCGGGGGGGGCACTTACCTTCCCTACGAGCAGTACTTC.

The V and J genes are TRBV5-1 and TRBJ1-1; 9 positions agree with TRBD1. Trimming took 4 bases from V and 0 from J; bases not matched to a gene: 1. The CDR3 spans 14 residues. Germline-derived CDR1 and CDR2 are SGHRS and YFSETQ. The CDR3 nucleotides are TGCGCCAGCAGCCGGACAGGGGTGAACACTGAAGCTTTCTTT. As protein: CASSRTGVNTEAFF.

To note about this clone: This same CDR3 is encoded by further DNA sequences in the sample. The chain recombines TRBV7-8 with TRBJ2-6; the D call may be TRBD1 or TRBD2 (5 bases each). Germline CDR1 and CDR2: SGHVS and FQNEAQ. This CDR3 is built from 16 residues. The V end lost 2 bases, the J end lost 0 bases, and 8 bases lay between the germline ends. The CDR3 protein is CASSLLGGSGANVLTF. CDR3 nucleotides: TGTGCCAGCAGCTTACTTGGGGGCTCTGGGGCCAACGTCCTGACTTTC.

V is TRBV28 and J is TRBJ2-4; tentative D call: TRBD1 (6 bases). V lost 2 bases, J lost 6 bases, and 14 bases lay in between. This CDR3 has 15 residues. CDR1 is MDHEN, CDR2 SYDVKM, per germline. This chain's CDR3 is CASSLPGDGRNIQYF. The CDR3 DNA reads as TGTGCCAGCAGTTTACCAGGGGATGGGAGAAACATTCAGTACTTC.

The chain has TRBV7-2 and TRBJ1-1; D is uncertain. This CDR3 has 14 amino acids. The V and J ends lost 0 bases and 1 base respectively, with 6 bases between them. CDR1 is SGHTA and CDR2 is FQGNSA in the germline V gene. The CDR3 region has the DNA TGTGCCAGCAGCTTAGCCGCAGAGAACACTGAAGCTTTCTTT. This gives the protein CASSLAAENTEAFF.

The J gene is TRBJ2-1, the V gene TRBV28, with D perhaps matching TRBD2 (6 bases). CDR1 and CDR2 from the germline V gene are MDHEN and SYDVKM. This CDR3 has 15 residues. V was clipped by 8 bases and J by 0 bases, with 14 bases between them. As DNA, the CDR3 is TGTGCCAGCTCTCTAGCGCCGAGCTCCTACAATGAGCAGTTCTTC. Translated, it gives CASSLAPSSYNEQFF.

The chain couples TRBV28 to TRBJ2-1; D gene ambiguous. Trimming left V 7 bases short and J 2 bases short, with 9 bases between. The CDR3 has 13 residues. CDR1 is MDHEN, CDR2 SYDVKM, per germline. The CDR3 reads CASTSDPYNEQFF. DNA for the CDR3: TGTGCCAGCACCTCGGACCCCTACAATGAGCAGTTCTTC. Supplemented by reference TRBV28 and TRBJ2-1, the full variable domain reads DVKVTQSSRYLVKRTGEKVFLECVQDMDHENMFWYRQDPGLGLRLIYFSYDVKMKEKGDIPEGYSVSREKKERFSLILESASTNQTSMYLCASTSDPYNEQFFGPGTRLTVL.

The chain employs TRBV4-2 and TRBJ2-1; either TRBD1 or TRBD2 may fit D (5 bases each). Germline CDR1 and CDR2: LGHNA and YNFKEQ. The CDR3 has 15 residues. The V and J ends lost 3 bases and 4 bases respectively, with 13 bases between them. The CDR3 loop is CASSQDGTTYNEQFF. The CDR3 DNA follows: TGTGCCAGCAGCCAGGACGGGACCACTTACAATGAGCAGTTCTTC.

DNA of the CDR3: TGTGCCAGCATTTATGACCCGGGACAGGCCTACGAGCAGTACTTC. Translating it yields CASIYDPGQAYEQYF. The chain combines TRBV6-5 with TRBJ2-7; 8 bases line up with TRBD1. CDR1 is MNHEY, CDR2 SVGAGI, per germline. V shed 7 bases and J 2 bases; nucleotides not matched to a gene: 10. The CDR3 is 15 amino acids.